This passage covers 9 T cell receptor beta chains from one sample sequenced in a study of shared clonotypes between healthy human individuals. Some clones are missing from TCRdb's copy, which holds only in-frame ones; the method was immunoSEQ multiplex PCR. The sample consists of about 980,000 clones, approximately 80% of them appearing once. What was sequenced was memory CD4+ T cells sorted from blood. Subset: CD45RA-negative fraction. These TCRs come from a man between 18 and 35 years old in good health.

As to this clone: Other DNA sequences in this sample translate to the same CDR3. The chain employs TRBV5-1 and TRBJ1-1; D might be TRBD1 (5 bases). The CDR3 sequence is 14 residues long. V shed 4 bases and J shed 0 bases, with 10 bases lying between them. CDR1 is SGHRS and CDR2 is YFSETQ in the germline V gene. This chain's CDR3 is CASSPGQMNTEAFF. As DNA, the CDR3 is TGCGCCAGCAGCCCCGGACAAATGAACACTGAAGCTTTCTTT.

Comment on this clone: Other DNA sequences of this sample code for an identical CDR3. The chain employs TRBV19 and TRBJ2-6; D uncertain. This CDR3 has 13 amino acids. Germline CDR1 and CDR2: LNHDA and SQIVND (reference sequence). Trimming cost V 4 bases and J 4 bases, with 5 bases left between them. CDR3 amino acids: CASSTTGANVLTF. The DNA of the CDR3 is TGTGCCAGTAGTACAACAGGGGCCAACGTCCTGACTTTC.

The chain combines TRBV7-9 with TRBJ2-1; D unresolved. V was pared by 4 bases and J by 1 base, with 5 bases between. Germline V gene sequence: CDR1 SEHNR, CDR2 FQNEAQ (reference sequence). This CDR3 contains 13 residues. The CDR3 reads CASSSRSYNEQFF. The CDR3 bases are TGTGCCAGCAGCTCTCGGTCCTACAATGAGCAGTTCTTC.

The gene calls are TRBV5-4 and TRBJ1-1; 7 bases align to TRBD1. The germline CDR1 and CDR2 sequences are SGHNT and YYREEE (reference sequence). Losses at the gene ends were 2 bases for V and 2 bases for J; bases not matched to a gene: 3. This CDR3 is built from 14 residues. The CDR3 DNA reads TGTGCCAGCAGCTTAGGGACAGACAACACTGAAGCTTTCTTT. Protein sequence: CASSLGTDNTEAFF.

The V call is TRBV19, the J call TRBJ2-5, with 8 bases that match TRBD2. The CDR3 runs 14 residues. J gave up 4 bases and V 8 bases, and 9 bases lay outside the gene matches. CDR1 is LNHDA and CDR2 is SQIVND in the germline V gene (reference sequence). The CDR3 region has the DNA TGTGCCAGTGGGGGGACTAGTAAAGGAGAGACCCAGTACTTC. It encodes CASGGTSKGETQYF.

This clone was counted a single time. The chain links TRBV25-1 to TRBJ2-2; possibly TRBD1 for D (6 bases). This CDR3 contains 14 residues. Germline assignment: CDR1 MGHDK and CDR2 SYGVNS. Deletions cut 6 bases from V and 3 bases from J, with 11 bases between. The DNA for the CDR3 is TGTGCCAGCAGGGAACAGGGATACACCGGGGAGCTGTTTTTT. Translating it yields CASREQGYTGELFF.

The CDR3 reads CASSLRAGGPWEQYF. The DNA of the CDR3 is TGTGCCAGCAGCTTGAGAGCGGGGGGGCCTTGGGAGCAGTACTTC. J is TRBJ2-7 and V is TRBV11-2; 10 nucleotides agree with TRBD2. The germline gives CDR1 SGHAT, CDR2 FQNNGV. The V and J ends lost 3 bases and 7 bases, in that order; junction bases with no gene match: 9. CDR3 length: 15 amino acids. The complete variable domain, with remaining parts taken from reference TRBV11-2 and TRBJ2-7, reads EAGVAQSPRYKIIEKRQSVAFWCNPISGHATLYWYQQILGQGPKLLIQFQNNGVVDDSQLPKDRFSAERLKGVDSTLKIQPAKLEDSAVYLCASSLRAGGPWEQYFGPGTRLTVT.

The chain carries TRBV11-2 and TRBJ2-7, with a possible D match to TRBD1 (6 bases). The length of the CDR3 is 14 residues. The germline V gene encodes CDR1 SGHAT and CDR2 FQNNGV. V was pared by 1 base and J by 3 bases, with 10 bases between. Here the CDR3 reads CASSLGRGGYEQYF. The DNA of the CDR3 is TGTGCCAGCAGCTTAGGCAGGGGTGGCTACGAGCAGTACTTC.

This clone has just one count. This chain connects TRBV4-3 to TRBJ2-4; 8 bases fit TRBD2. Germline-derived CDR1 and CDR2 are LGHNA and YSLEER. Losses at the gene ends were 3 bases for V and 2 bases for J; bases not matched to a gene: 6. The CDR3 spans 16 residues. CDR3 coding DNA: TGCGCCAGCAGCCAGGAACTAGCGGCATCCAAAAACATTCAGTACTTC. Its translation is CASSQELAASKNIQYF.